Listed here are 9 T cell receptor beta chains from one sample, sequenced in a study of cytomegalovirus exposure and HLA in healthy donors. 13 Jbeta primers and 60 Vbeta primers were used for the PCR. TCRdb's table, derived via immunoSEQ multiplex PCR, lists solely in-frame clones and lacks some. The table lists 100,000 to 150,000 clones, roughly four fifths of them singletons. Sequenced input: PBMCs. These receptors were collected from a male donor in good health and CMV-seronegative.

The chain has TRBV4-1 and TRBJ2-1; tentative D call: TRBD2 (6 bases). The length of the CDR3 is 18 residues. Germline CDR1 reads MGHRA; CDR2 reads YSYEKL. Trimming shortened V by 2 bases and J by 0 bases, and 17 bases separated the two germline ends. The CDR3 nucleotides are TGCGCCAGCAGCCAAACAAGTCCGGGACTGCACTCCTACAATGAGCAGTTCTTC. Protein: CASSQTSPGLHSYNEQFF.

This clone has only a few counts. V gene TRBV10-3 combines with J gene TRBJ2-5, with 7 positions matching TRBD1. The length of the CDR3 is 12 residues. The trim removed 6 bases at V and 5 bases at J, leaving 3 bases unmatched. Germline-derived CDR1 and CDR2 are ENHRY and SYGVKD. CDR3 sequence: CAISFRGETQYF. In DNA, the CDR3 is TGTGCCATCAGCTTCAGGGGGGAGACCCAGTACTTC.

The rearrangement links TRBV23-1 to TRBJ2-3; D possibly corresponds to TRBD2 (6 bases). TRBV23-1 is identified as an open reading frame with a role that is uncertain. The ends were cut back, 0 bases at V and 3 bases at J, with 13 bases in the middle. The CDR3 consists of 16 residues. The CDR3 sequence: CASSQSGRRGTDTQYF. The CDR3 DNA reads TGCGCCAGCAGTCAATCGGGGAGACGGGGGACAGATACGCAGTATTTT.

The chain links TRBV4-1 to TRBJ1-2; TRBD1 agrees at 10 bases. This CDR3 spans 14 amino acids. CDR1 is MGHRA and CDR2 is YSYEKL in the germline V gene. The trim removed 3 bases at V and 2 bases at J, leaving 0 bases unmatched. The CDR3 DNA is TGCGCCAGCAGCCAGGACAGGGGGAACTATGGCTACACCTTC. It translates to CASSQDRGNYGYTF.

The V and J genes are TRBV28 and TRBJ1-2, with D possibly being TRBD1 (5 bases). CDR1 and CDR2 (germline): MDHEN, SYDVKM. V was clipped by 2 bases and J by 3 bases, with 10 bases between them. CDR3 length: 14 amino acids. This CDR3 reads CASSLPRVYYGYTF. The DNA of the CDR3 is TGTGCCAGCAGTTTACCCAGGGTGTACTATGGCTACACCTTC.

V and J are TRBV6-5 and TRBJ1-3; 9 nucleotides agree with TRBD1. V was pared by 4 bases and J by 0 bases, with 1 base of the junction left unmatched. This CDR3 is built from 15 residues. Looked up from germline, CDR1 is MNHEY and CDR2 is SVGAGI. The CDR3 bases are TGTGCCAGCAGTTGGGACAGGGACTCTGGAAACACCATATATTTT. Its translation: CASSWDRDSGNTIYF.

The chain uses TRBV28 and TRBJ2-5; 7 nucleotides align to TRBD1. CDR1 is MDHEN and CDR2 is SYDVKM in the germline V gene. The CDR3 consists of 16 residues. With 5 bases clipped from V and 5 bases from J, the junction kept 14 bases outside the gene matches. CDR3 amino acids: CASSTRQGIRGETQYF. The CDR3 DNA reads as TGTGCCAGCAGTACCCGACAGGGAATAAGGGGGGAGACCCAGTACTTC. The whole variable domain, filled in from reference TRBV28 and TRBJ2-5, reads DVKVTQSSRYLVKRTGEKVFLECVQDMDHENMFWYRQDPGLGLRLIYFSYDVKMKEKGDIPEGYSVSREKKERFSLILESASTNQTSMYLCASSTRQGIRGETQYFGPGTRLLVL.

This clone was seen only a few times. The genes are TRBV5-4 and TRBJ2-1, with D hard to call. The CDR3 totals 16 residues. V was trimmed by 0 bases and J by 6 bases, leaving 16 bases between them. CDR1 SGHNT and CDR2 YYREEE come from the germline V gene (reference sequence). The CDR3 here is CASSLVISPPPNEQFF. CDR3 coding DNA: TGTGCCAGCAGCTTGGTGATTAGCCCTCCTCCCAATGAGCAGTTCTTC.

This chain connects TRBV28 to TRBJ1-3; TRBD1 aligns across 7 bases. The CDR3 has 14 residues. V shed 5 bases and J 9 bases; nucleotides not matched to a gene: 10. Germline CDR1 MDHEN, CDR2 SYDVKM. CDR3 nucleotides: TGTGCCAGCAGTCCCGGGACAGTCGTGGGCACCATATATTTT. As protein: CASSPGTVVGTIYF. Together with reference TRBV28 and TRBJ1-3, the CDR3 gives the full variable domain: DVKVTQSSRYLVKRTGEKVFLECVQDMDHENMFWYRQDPGLGLRLIYFSYDVKMKEKGDIPEGYSVSREKKERFSLILESASTNQTSMYLCASSPGTVVGTIYFGEGSWLTVV.